Each of the 6 T cell receptor beta chains below was sequenced from the same sample in a study of T cell responses to AZD1222 COVID-19 vaccine (dated by TCRdb to the early 2020s). The intended sense of this specimen's time point label: about 28 days (+/-7) after the second vaccine dose. Library preparation was by the immunoSEQ multiplex PCR assay. TCRdb limited this immuneACCESS table to in-frame rearrangements with V and J called. A share of clones is missing; checked studies link under half to unresolved V genes, and the rest is unexplained. For this sample the table gives tens of thousands of clones, of which 70% to 90% were detected only once. Of the sample, roughly 31% is held by the ten largest clones. The source was peripheral blood, collected 28 days after the second AZD1222 dose. These receptors were taken from an adult who received the AZD1222 COVID-19 vaccine.

This chain connects TRBV4-1 to TRBJ2-7; D is ambiguous. Trimming took off 0 bases at V and 7 bases at J, with 16 bases between the two ends. The CDR3 contains 15 residues. Germline V gene data show CDR1 as MGHRA and CDR2 as YSYEKL. In DNA form, the CDR3 reads TGCGCCAGCAGCCAAGATGCCGACCCCATCGGGGAGCAGTACTTC. Encoded protein: CASSQDADPIGEQYF.

The CDR3 spells CASGGPTLPYEQYF. Written as DNA, the CDR3 is TGTGCCAGCGGAGGCCCGACACTTCCCTACGAGCAGTACTTC. The rearrangement joins TRBV28 to TRBJ2-7; D is perhaps TRBD2 (5 bases). CDR1 MDHEN and CDR2 SYDVKM come from the germline V gene. The ends were cut back, 8 bases at V and 2 bases at J, with 16 bases in the middle. The CDR3 length is 14 residues.

The table lists this clone with a few counts. The rearrangement joins TRBV2 to TRBJ1-2; D is possibly TRBD1 (6 bases). Germline CDR1 SNHLY, CDR2 FYNNEI. The ends were cut back, 3 bases at V and 2 bases at J, with 10 bases in the middle. The CDR3 spans 14 residues. Written as DNA, the CDR3 is TGTGCCAGCAGTGACCAGGGGACCAACTATGGCTACACCTTC. Translated: CASSDQGTNYGYTF. The variable domain in full, with the rest retrieved from reference TRBV2 and TRBJ1-2, is EPEVTQTPSHQVTQMGQEVILRCVPISNHLYFYWYRQILGQKVEFLVSFYNNEISEKSEIFDDQFSVERPDGSNFTLKIRSTKLEDSAMYFCASSDQGTNYGYTFGSGTRLTVV.

The CDR3 region has the DNA TGCGCCAGCAGCTTTAATGGTGGCACTGAAGCTTTCTTT. This translates into CASSFNGGTEAFF. The V call is TRBV5-1, the J call TRBJ1-1; D gene ambiguous. The CDR3 loop spans 13 amino acids. The germline V gene has CDR1 SGHRS and CDR2 YFSETQ. Trimming left V 2 bases short and J 4 bases short, with 9 bases between.

The chain is built from TRBV19 and TRBJ1-6; 7 bases agree with TRBD1. With 7 bases clipped from V and 7 bases from J, the junction kept 4 bases outside the gene matches. The CDR3 sequence is 13 residues long. Germline CDR1 is LNHDA and CDR2 is SQIVND (reference sequence). CDR3 sequence (DNA): TGTGCCAGTAACGGACAGGACAATTCACCCCTCCACTTT. Translating it yields CASNGQDNSPLHF.

This clone came up once. The V gene is TRBV28, the J gene TRBJ2-1; D not resolved. V lost 6 bases and J lost 0, with 9 bases in between. The CDR3 length is 14 residues. Germline V CDR1 and CDR2: MDHEN, SYDVKM. The CDR3 nucleotides read TGTGCCAGCAGGGCGGATAGCTCCTACAATGAGCAGTTCTTC. Protein product: CASRADSSYNEQFF.